One sample yielded the 18 T cell receptor beta chains listed below, sequenced in a study of monozygotic twins with inflammatory bowel disease (dated by TCRdb to the late 2010s). To prepare the library, 5' RACE was applied. TCRdb lists the instrument as Illumina HiSeq 2500. TCRdb reprocessed the sequencing reads and holds a single record per CDR3 protein sequence, with no DNA. The sample has roughly 100,000 distinct CDR3 sequences on record. The ten largest account for 1.5% to 2% of the sample. Sequenced input: blood. The receptor source for this set is a human donor with ulcerative colitis or Crohn's disease, or a healthy co-twin of an affected twin (not recorded which).

The gene calls are TRBV7-9 and TRBJ2-1; TCRdb reports TRBD1, a call that lacks DNA to check it against. There are 13 residues in the CDR3. Per the germline V gene, CDR1 is SEHNR and CDR2 is FQNEAQ (reference sequence). The CDR3 protein is CASSLAGGHEQFF.

The chain carries TRBV7-2 and TRBJ2-7. Germline assignment: CDR1 SGHTA and CDR2 FQGNSA. The CDR3 spans 13 residues. CDR3 amino acids: CASSLGWGYEQYF.

The V gene is TRBV6-2 or TRBV6-3, the J gene TRBJ2-3; the D call from TCRdb, TRBD2, cannot be confirmed without DNA. CDR1 is MNHEY and CDR2 is SVGEGT in the germline V gene. This CDR3 is 16 amino acids long. This CDR3 reads CASRAIAGTSLNTQYF.

The chain combines TRBV7-2 with TRBJ1-1. Germline loops: CDR1 SGHTA, CDR2 FQGNSA. The CDR3 is made up of 13 amino acids. CDR3 in amino acids: CASSLLMNTEAFF.

Here the CDR3 reads CASLGAGGLGTGELFF. The J gene is TRBJ2-2, the V gene TRBV10-2; there is no DNA to check the TCRdb D call of TRBD2. The germline V gene encodes CDR1 WSHSY and CDR2 SAAADI. CDR3 length: 16 residues.

The CDR3 reads CASIASSGKEQYF. This chain connects TRBV7-9 to TRBJ2-7; TCRdb proposes TRBD1, but this gene call is untestable without DNA. Germline V gene lookup returns CDR1 SEHNR and CDR2 FQNEAQ (reference sequence). CDR3 length: 13 residues.

This chain connects TRBV6-1 to TRBJ2-1. The CDR3 is 15 amino acids. In germline, CDR1 is MNHNS, CDR2 SASEGT. CDR3 residues: CASSQDRMLYNEQFF.

CDR3 loop: CASSFRSGTNEQFF. The chain couples TRBV5-4 to TRBJ2-1; the D call from TCRdb, TRBD1, cannot be confirmed without DNA. This CDR3 has 14 amino acids. Per germline, CDR1 SGHNT and CDR2 YYREEE (reference sequence). The full variable domain, completed using reference TRBV5-4 and TRBJ2-1, is ETGVTQSPTHLIKTRGQQVTLRCSSQSGHNTVSWYQQALGQGPQFIFQYYREEENGRGNFPPRFSGLQFPNYSSELNVNALELDDSALYLCASSFRSGTNEQFFGPGTRLTVL.

The chain has TRBV29-1 and TRBJ2-5; TCRdb selects TRBD1, and the lack of DNA leaves this call unchecked. Germline V gene lookup returns CDR1 SQVTM and CDR2 ANQGSEA. The CDR3 runs to 15 residues. CDR3 amino acids: CSAAHGTGGWETQYF. The complete variable domain, with remaining parts taken from reference TRBV29-1 and TRBJ2-5, reads SAVISQKPSRDICQRGTSLTIQCQVDSQVTMMFWYRQQPGQSLTLIATANQGSEATYESGFVIDKFPISRPNLTFSTLTVSNMSPEDSSIYLCSAAHGTGGWETQYFGPGTRLLVL.

The V call is TRBV11-2, the J call TRBJ2-7; there is no DNA to check the TCRdb D call of TRBD1. This CDR3 comprises 14 residues. Germline CDR1 and CDR2: SGHAT and FQNNGV. The CDR3 here is CASSQIDRLYEQYF.

The chain has TRBV27 and TRBJ2-5; there is no DNA to check the TCRdb D call of TRBD1. The CDR3 is 14 residues long. Germline CDR1 and CDR2: MNHEY and SMNVEV (reference sequence). The chain's CDR3 is CASSLQGRGETQYF.

The rearrangement links TRBV7-2 to TRBJ2-7; absent DNA, TCRdb's TRBD1 call cannot be checked. The CDR3 sequence is 15 residues long. CDR1 is SGHTA and CDR2 is FQGNSA in the germline V gene. CDR3: CASSLSVQGLGEQYF.

The chain employs TRBV7-9 and TRBJ2-3; the TRBD1 assignment by TCRdb is unverifiable without DNA. The length of the CDR3 is 12 residues. The germline V gene encodes CDR1 SEHNR and CDR2 FQNEAQ (reference sequence). The CDR3 protein is CASGGGGDTQYF.

This sequence joins TRBV5-1 and TRBJ2-3; TCRdb names TRBD1, which stays unverified in the absence of DNA. The CDR3 runs 15 residues. Germline V gives CDR1 SGHRS, CDR2 YFSETQ. The chain's CDR3 is CASSWTGELTDTQYF.

The gene calls are TRBV29-1 and TRBJ2-5. The CDR3 spans 11 residues. Germline CDR1 is SQVTM and CDR2 is ANQGSEA. CDR3: CSVEVRETQYF.

This chain uses TRBV12-3 or TRBV12-4 with TRBJ1-6. CDR3 length: 14 amino acids. CDR3 sequence reads: CASSAPGGNSPLHF.

The chain recombines TRBV19 with TRBJ2-1; TCRdb outputs TRBD1, but without DNA this stays unchecked. Germline V lookup: CDR1 LNHDA, CDR2 SQIVND (reference sequence). This CDR3 contains 16 residues. CDR3 sequence reads: CASSAALQGLVNEQFF.

The V gene is TRBV5-1, the J gene TRBJ2-5; TCRdb's D call of TRBD1 is untestable without DNA. The CDR3 consists of 13 residues. From germline, CDR1 is SGHRS and CDR2 YFSETQ. CDR3 protein: CASSYQGGETQYF.